This TCR beta chain was observed in a study of T cell repertoires in cytomegalovirus infection. Study background: TCR beta signatures that were public indicated CMV infection and matching HLA type. General study findings and limits: CMV carriers with the relevant HLA were identified by cumulative public TCR beta family frequency. In two of eight donors, the top clonotype was HLA-C-restricted CMV-specific.

As regards this clonotype: Its antigen is unidentified.

TCRdb passed the reads through MiXCR, listing each CDR3 protein once. The sample shows 400,000 or so distinct CDR3 sequences, roughly 30% of them seen only once. Germline CDR1 reads MNHEY; CDR2 reads SVGEGT. The V end lost 8 bases, the J end lost 4 bases, and 21 bases lay between the germline ends. The CDR3 length is 15 residues. This sequence originates from a human donor in good health (CMV status not recorded). Some clones in this sample may be carry-over from other donors' samples. V is TRBV6-2 or TRBV6-3 and J is TRBJ2-7; D may match TRBD1 or TRBD2 (5 bases each). The sample comprised PBMCs. The CDR3 spells CASGGVPDWVYEQYF. CDR3 nucleotide sequence: TGTGCCAGCGGGGGAGTTCCGGACTGGGTGTACGAGCAGTACTTC.